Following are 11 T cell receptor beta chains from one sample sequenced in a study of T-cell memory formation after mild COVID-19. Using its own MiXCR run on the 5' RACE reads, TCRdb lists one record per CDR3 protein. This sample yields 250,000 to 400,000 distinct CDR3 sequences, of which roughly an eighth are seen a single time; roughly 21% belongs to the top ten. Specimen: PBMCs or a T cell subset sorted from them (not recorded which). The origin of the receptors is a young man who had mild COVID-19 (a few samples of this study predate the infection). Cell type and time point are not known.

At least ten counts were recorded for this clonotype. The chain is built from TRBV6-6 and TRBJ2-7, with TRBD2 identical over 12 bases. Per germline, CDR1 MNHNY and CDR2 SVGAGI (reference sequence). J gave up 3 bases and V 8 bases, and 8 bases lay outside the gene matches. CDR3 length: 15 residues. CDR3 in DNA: TGTGCCAGCCTCACTAGCGGGGGGTCGGTCTACGAGCAGTACTTC. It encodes CASLTSGGSVYEQYF.

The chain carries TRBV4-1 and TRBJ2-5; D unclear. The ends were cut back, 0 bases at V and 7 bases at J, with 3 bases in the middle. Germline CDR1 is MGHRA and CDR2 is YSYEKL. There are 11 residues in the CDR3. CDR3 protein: CASSQERTQYF. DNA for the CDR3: TGCGCCAGCAGCCAAGAACGGACCCAGTACTTC.

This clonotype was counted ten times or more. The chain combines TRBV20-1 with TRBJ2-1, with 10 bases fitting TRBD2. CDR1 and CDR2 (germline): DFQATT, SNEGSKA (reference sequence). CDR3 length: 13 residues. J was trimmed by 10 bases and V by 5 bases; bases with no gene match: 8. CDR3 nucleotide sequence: TGCAGTGCTCAAGCGGGGGGGGACAGGGAGCAGTTCTTC. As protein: CSAQAGGDREQFF.

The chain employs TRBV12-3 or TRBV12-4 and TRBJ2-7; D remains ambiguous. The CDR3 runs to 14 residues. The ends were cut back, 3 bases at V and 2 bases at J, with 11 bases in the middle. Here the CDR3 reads CASSFQQKPYEQYF. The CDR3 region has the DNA TGTGCCAGCAGTTTCCAGCAGAAGCCCTACGAGCAGTACTTC.

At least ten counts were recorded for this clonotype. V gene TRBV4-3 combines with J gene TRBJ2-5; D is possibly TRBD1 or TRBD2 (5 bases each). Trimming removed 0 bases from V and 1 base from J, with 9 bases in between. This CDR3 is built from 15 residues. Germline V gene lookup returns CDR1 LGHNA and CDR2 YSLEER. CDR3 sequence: CASSQDMRGQETQYF. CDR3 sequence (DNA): TGCGCCAGCAGCCAAGATATGAGGGGCCAAGAGACCCAGTACTTC.

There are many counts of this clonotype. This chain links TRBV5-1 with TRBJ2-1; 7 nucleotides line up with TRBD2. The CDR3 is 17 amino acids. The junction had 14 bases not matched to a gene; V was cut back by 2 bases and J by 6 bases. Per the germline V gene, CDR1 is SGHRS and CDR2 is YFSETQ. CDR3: CASSLGSGTKIPNEQFF. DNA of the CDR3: TGCGCCAGCAGCTTAGGCTCCGGGACTAAGATCCCCAATGAGCAGTTCTTC.

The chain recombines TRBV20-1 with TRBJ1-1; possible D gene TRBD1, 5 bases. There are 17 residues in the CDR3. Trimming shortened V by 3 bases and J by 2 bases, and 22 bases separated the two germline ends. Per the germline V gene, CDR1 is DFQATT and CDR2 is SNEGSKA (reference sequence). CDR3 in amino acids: CSARGGDGPGPNTEAFF. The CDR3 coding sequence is TGCAGTGCTAGGGGTGGGGACGGCCCCGGACCAAACACTGAAGCTTTCTTT.

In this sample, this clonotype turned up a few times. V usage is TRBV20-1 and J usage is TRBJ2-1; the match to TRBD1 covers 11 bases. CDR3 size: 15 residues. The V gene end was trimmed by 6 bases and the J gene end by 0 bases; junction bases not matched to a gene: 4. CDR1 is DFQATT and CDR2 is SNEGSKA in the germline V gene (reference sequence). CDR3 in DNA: TGCAGTGCATCCGGGACAGGGGGCTCCTACAATGAGCAGTTCTTC. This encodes CSASGTGGSYNEQFF.

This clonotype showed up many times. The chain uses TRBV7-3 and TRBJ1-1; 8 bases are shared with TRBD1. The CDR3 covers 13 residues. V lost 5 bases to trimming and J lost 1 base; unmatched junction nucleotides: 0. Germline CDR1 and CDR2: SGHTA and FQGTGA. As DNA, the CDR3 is TGTGCCAGCAGCCAGGGGGCGAACACTGAAGCTTTCTTT. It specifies CASSQGANTEAFF.

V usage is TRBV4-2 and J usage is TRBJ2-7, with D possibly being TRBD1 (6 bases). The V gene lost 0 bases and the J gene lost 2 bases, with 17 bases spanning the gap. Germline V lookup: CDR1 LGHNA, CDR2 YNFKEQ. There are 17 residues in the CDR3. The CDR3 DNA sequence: TGTGCCAGCAGCCAAGATCTGGGACCCGGGACAACCTACGAGCAGTACTTC. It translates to CASSQDLGPGTTYEQYF.

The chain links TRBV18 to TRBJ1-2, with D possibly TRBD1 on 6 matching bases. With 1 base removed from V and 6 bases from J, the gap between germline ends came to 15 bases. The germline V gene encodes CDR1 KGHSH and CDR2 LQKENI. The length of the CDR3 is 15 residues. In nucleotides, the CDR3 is TGTGCCAGCTCACCACTGGCGGGACAAAAACATGGCTACACCTTC. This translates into CASSPLAGQKHGYTF.